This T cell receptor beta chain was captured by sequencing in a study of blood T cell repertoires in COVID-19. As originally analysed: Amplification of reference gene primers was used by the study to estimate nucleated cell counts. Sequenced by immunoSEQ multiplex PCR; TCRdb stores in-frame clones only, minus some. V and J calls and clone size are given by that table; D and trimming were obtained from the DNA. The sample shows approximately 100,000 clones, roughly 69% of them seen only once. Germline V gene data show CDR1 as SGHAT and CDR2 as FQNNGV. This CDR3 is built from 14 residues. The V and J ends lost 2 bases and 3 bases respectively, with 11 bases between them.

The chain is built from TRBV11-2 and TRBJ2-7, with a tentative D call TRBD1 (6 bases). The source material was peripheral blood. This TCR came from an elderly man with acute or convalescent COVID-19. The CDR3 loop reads CASSLTRGNYEQYF. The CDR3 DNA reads TGTGCCAGCAGCTTAACTAGGGGGAACTACGAGCAGTACTTC.